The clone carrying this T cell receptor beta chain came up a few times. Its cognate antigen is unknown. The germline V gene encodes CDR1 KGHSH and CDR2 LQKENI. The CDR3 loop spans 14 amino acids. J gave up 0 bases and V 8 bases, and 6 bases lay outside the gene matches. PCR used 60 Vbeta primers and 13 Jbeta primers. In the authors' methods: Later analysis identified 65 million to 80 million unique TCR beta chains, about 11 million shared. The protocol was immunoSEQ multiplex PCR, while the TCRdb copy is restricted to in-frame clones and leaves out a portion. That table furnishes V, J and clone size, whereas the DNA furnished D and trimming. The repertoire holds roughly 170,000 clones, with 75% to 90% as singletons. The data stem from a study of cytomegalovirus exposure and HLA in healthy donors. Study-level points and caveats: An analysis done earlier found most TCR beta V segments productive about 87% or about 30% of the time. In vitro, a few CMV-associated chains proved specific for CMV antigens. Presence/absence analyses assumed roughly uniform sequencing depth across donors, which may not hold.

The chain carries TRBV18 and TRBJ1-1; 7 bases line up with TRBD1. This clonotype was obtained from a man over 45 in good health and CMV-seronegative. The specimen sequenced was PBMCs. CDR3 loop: CASLGQSMNTEAFF. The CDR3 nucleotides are TGTGCCAGCCTGGGACAGTCCATGAACACTGAAGCTTTCTTT.